The clone carrying this T cell receptor (beta chain) has only one observation. Its antigen is not known. The PCR contained 60 Vbeta and 13 Jbeta primers. In the authors' workflow: The count from a later analysis was 65 million to 90 million unique TCR beta chains, some 9.9 million of them shared. The repertoire was sequenced with immunoSEQ multiplex PCR; TCRdb's copy has only in-frame clones and lacks some. That table is the source of V, J and clone size, and D and trimming were worked out from the DNA. The table has over 150,000 clones, about four fifths seen once. This sample is part of a study of cytomegalovirus exposure and HLA in healthy donors. General study findings and limits: In a later analysis, across HLA loci, associated TCR counts were highest for DRB1, lowest for HLA-C. A later analysis appeared to link common viral pathogens to several of the most significant clusters.

Source material: PBMCs. This TCR derives from a boy between 2 and 10 years old in good health and CMV-seronegative.

The CDR3 DNA reads as TGTGCCAGCAGCCCGACAGGTCCAAACCTGAACACCGGGGAGCTGTTTTTT. Protein sequence: CASSPTGPNLNTGELFF. The rearrangement links TRBV7-2 to TRBJ2-2; a weak D match, TRBD1 (6 bases). Germline loops: CDR1 SGHTA, CDR2 FQGNSA. Trimming shortened V by 5 bases and J by 1 base, and 17 bases separated the two germline ends. The length of the CDR3 is 17 residues.